The entry that follows covers one TCR beta chain sequence. The clone's antigen remains unknown. Nothing much larger sits one base from this clone, and base qualities are not available. The germline V gene sets CDR1 to SQVTM and CDR2 to ANQGSEA. V is reduced by 3 bases and J by 2 bases, leaving a spacing of 8 bases between them. Including the terminal cysteine and phenylalanine, the CDR3 comprises 12 residues. CDR3 DNA is the only sequence kept; it has 36 bases, read in frame from the first base. The method behind the library was the immunoSEQ multiplex PCR assay. TCR beta CDR3 sequencing was performed on DNA from the cultured, isolated CD4+ T cells. In the paper's pipeline: Non-productive TCR sequences were removed and reads were trimmed to the CDR3 region, keeping CDR3s of at least 7 amino acids. Antigen-specific clonotypes were identified with the MANAFEST web app by comparing expansion in peptide wells against reference cultures. For clones to be considered positive, expansion at FDR<0.05 versus reference and all other wells, an odds ratio above 5, and a frequency above 0.1% in two replicate wells were required. A clonotype was called cross-reactive if it was significantly expanded both in SARS-CoV-2 spike wells and in at least one common cold coronavirus spike condition. CDR3 similarity was assessed by Levenshtein distance using the stringdist R package, and unrooted trees were constructed with ape in R 3.6.1. Not all clones reach the TCRdb copy of this immuneACCESS table, which keeps in-frame sequences only. Checked studies attribute under half of the gap to unresolved V genes and leave the rest unexplained. Clonal size and the V and J genes are those of that table, whereas D and trimming came from the DNA. Across this sample there are nearly 35,000 clones, with 75% seen only once. The top ten hold under 8.5% of the sample.

After around 11 days of culture, CD4+ T cells were isolated with the EasySep CD4+ T cell isolation kit. PCR-confirmed SARS-CoV-2 infection had occurred in convalescent patients between March and December 2020, before the Alpha, Beta and Delta variants emerged in the United States. Participants received two doses of either the BNT162b2 or the mRNA-1273 mRNA SARS-CoV-2 vaccine. Half of the culture medium was replaced with fresh IL-2-containing medium on days 3 and 7. Each peptide stimulation condition was cultured in triplicate wells unless otherwise noted. Using Ficoll-Paque Plus gradient centrifugation, PBMC were separated from whole blood and then either used fresh or cryopreserved at -140C. Genomic DNA was extracted from cultured CD4+ T cells with the QIAamp micro DNA kit. These data are taken from a study of vaccination effects on CD4 cells after COVID-19 (dated by TCRdb to between 2021 and 2024). Regarding the complete study: In the ViraFEST assay, PBMC were stimulated with viral peptide pools, and TCR sequencing was then used to find antigen-specific CD4+ T cell clonotypes based on their expansion. After vaccination, three convalescent patients were sampled at an early time point (day +14) and at a late time point (day +241, +227 and +161, respectively). Post-vaccine samples across the study were collected a median of 72 days after the second dose, with a range of 14 to 241. Around 2 million PBMC per well were cultured in IMDM with 5% human AB serum, roughly 10 IU/ml IL-2 and gentamicin, plus 10 ug/ml peptides. SARS-CoV-2 spike-specific CD4+ TCR repertoires were compared before and after mRNA vaccination in COVID-19 convalescent patients and in infection-naive vaccine recipients. The full study included ten to eleven COVID-19 convalescent patients and a handful of SARS-CoV-2-naive healthy vaccine recipients. In the study, cultures from other donors were sequenced using the Oncomine TCR Beta short-read assay on an Illumina iSeq 100.

The full study reports these points: For convalescent patients, new clones induced by the vaccine made up most of the post-vaccine spike-reactive repertoire, and these new clones were largely distinct from the clones induced by infection. At late post-vaccination timepoints, both infection-induced and vaccine-induced clones showed marked clonal contraction, consistent with waning T cell responses. Only a small number of convalescent patients were included, and no early post-infection timepoints were available, which limited the study.

The receptor was derived from a human donor who had a prior SARS-CoV-2 infection. The specimen comprised CD4+ T cells from PBMCs cultured without peptide, sampled after COVID-19 vaccination. The sequence links TRBV29-1 to TRBJ2-7; 5 matching bases give a weak D call of TRBD1. The DNA sequence is TGCAGCGTTGATACAGGCACCTACGAGCAGTACTTC. Its amino acids are CSVDTGTYEQYF.